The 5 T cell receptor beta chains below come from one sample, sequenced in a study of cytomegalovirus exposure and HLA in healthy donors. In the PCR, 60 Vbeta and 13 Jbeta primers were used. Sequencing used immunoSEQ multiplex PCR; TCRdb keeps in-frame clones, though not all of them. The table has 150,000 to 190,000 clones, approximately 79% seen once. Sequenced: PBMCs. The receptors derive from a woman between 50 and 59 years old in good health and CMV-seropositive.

CDR3 in DNA: TGTGCCAGCAGCGTAGTGGGAGAGGGCGAGCAGTACTTC. This translates into CASSVVGEGEQYF. J is TRBJ2-5 and V is TRBV9; maybe TRBD2 (5 bases). The DNA end is more similar to TRBJ2-7, so the J call may be wrong. This CDR3 contains 13 residues. Germline-derived CDR1 and CDR2 are SGDLS and YYNGEE.

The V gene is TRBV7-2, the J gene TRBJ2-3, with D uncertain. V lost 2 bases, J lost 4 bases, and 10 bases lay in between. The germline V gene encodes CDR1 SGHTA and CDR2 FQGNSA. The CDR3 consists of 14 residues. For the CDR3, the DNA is TGTGCCAGCAGCTTAAATTCCGGTTCAGATACGCAGTATTTT. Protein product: CASSLNSGSDTQYF.

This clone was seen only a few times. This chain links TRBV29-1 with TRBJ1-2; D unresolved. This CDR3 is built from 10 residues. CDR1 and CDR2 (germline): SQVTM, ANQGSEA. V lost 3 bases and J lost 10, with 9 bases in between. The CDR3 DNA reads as TGCAGCGTTGAGGCAGGATTCTACACCTTC. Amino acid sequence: CSVEAGFYTF.

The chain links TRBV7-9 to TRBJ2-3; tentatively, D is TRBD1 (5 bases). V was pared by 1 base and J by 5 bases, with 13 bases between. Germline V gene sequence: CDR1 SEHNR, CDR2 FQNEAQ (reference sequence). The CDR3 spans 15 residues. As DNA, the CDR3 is TGTGCCAGCAGCTTAGGGCAAGGGGTTGTAGATACGCAGTATTTT. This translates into CASSLGQGVVDTQYF. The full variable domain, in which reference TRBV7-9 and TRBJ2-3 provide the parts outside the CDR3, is DTGVSQNPRHKITKRGQNVTFRCDPISEHNRLYWYRQTLGQGPEFLTYFQNEAQLEKSRLLSDRFSAERPKGSFSTLEIQRTEQGDSAMYLCASSLGQGVVDTQYFGPGTRLTVL.

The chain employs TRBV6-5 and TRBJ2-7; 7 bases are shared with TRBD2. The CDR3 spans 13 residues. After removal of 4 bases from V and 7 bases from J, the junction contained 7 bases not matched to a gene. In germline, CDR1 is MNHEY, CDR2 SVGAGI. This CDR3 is CASSSPGTKEQYF. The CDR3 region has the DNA TGTGCCAGCAGTTCCCCCGGGACTAAAGAGCAGTACTTC.